The next 21 T cell receptor beta chains were all read from a single sample in a study of blood T cells in healthy people across ages. Then a second PCR, running about 6 to 12 cycles, was carried out with a sample-barcoded 5' primer and a J-beta primer mix. One entry per CDR3 protein results from TCRdb running MiXCR on the 5' RACE reads. The table lists fewer than 900,000 distinct CDR3 sequences, approximately 43% of them singletons. What was sequenced was blood. These TCRs come from a woman aged 60-75 years in good health.

This clonotype is a singleton in its sample. The rearrangement links TRBV20-1 to TRBJ2-1; D is uncertain. Germline assignment: CDR1 DFQATT and CDR2 SNEGSKA (reference sequence). The CDR3 is made up of 10 amino acids. Trimming stripped 4 bases from V and 8 bases from J, with 6 bases between. The CDR3 loop reads CSANGYEQFF. CDR3 in DNA: TGCAGTGCTAACGGTTATGAGCAGTTCTTC.

In regard to this clonotype: It is unclear where the CDR3 begins or ends on the DNA, so no DNA is shown, and the CDR3 is as TCRdb lists it. The chain combines TRBV27 with TRBJ2-3. The CDR3 numbers 14 amino acids, ends counted. Germline-derived CDR1 and CDR2 are MNHEY and SMNVEV (reference sequence). This chain's CDR3 is CASSFGFGTDTRYF.

This chain links TRBV4-1 with TRBJ2-1; possibly TRBD1 for D (6 bases). The CDR3 loop spans 18 amino acids. Germline lookup yields CDR1 MGHRA and CDR2 YSYEKL. The germline V and J ends were trimmed by 0 bases and 4 bases, with 19 bases remaining between them. The CDR3 DNA is TGCGCCAGCAGCCAAGATACTCCCGGGACACTCTCGTACAATGAGCAGTTCTTC. Protein product: CASSQDTPGTLSYNEQFF.

This clonotype showed up just a few times. The V and J genes are TRBV7-9 and TRBJ1-1; 7 bases align to TRBD1. With 3 bases clipped from V and 0 bases from J, the junction kept 10 bases outside the gene matches. The CDR3 loop spans 17 amino acids. Germline CDR1 SEHNR, CDR2 FQNEAQ (reference sequence). This CDR3 is CASSFPRQGTMNTEAFF. DNA for the CDR3: TGTGCCAGCAGCTTCCCACGACAGGGTACAATGAACACTGAAGCTTTCTTT.

This clonotype was counted once. The V gene is TRBV10-3, the J gene TRBJ2-1; 9 bases match TRBD2. The assigned J gene may be wrong: the sequence end matches TRBJ2-7 better. CDR1 ENHRY and CDR2 SYGVKD come from the germline V gene. This CDR3 has 15 amino acids. Here the CDR3 DNA reads TGTGCCATCACTCGGGCGGGGGGGCCGTACAATGAGCAGTACTTC. This translates into CAITRAGGPYNEQYF.

This clonotype has more than one count but fewer than ten. The chain employs TRBV20-1 and TRBJ1-1, with D unclear. The CDR3 loop spans 13 amino acids. V was pared by 3 bases and J by 1 base, with 9 bases between. CDR1 and CDR2 from the germline V gene are DFQATT and SNEGSKA (reference sequence). CDR3 sequence (DNA): TGCAGTGCTAGGATAGGACCGAACACTGAAGCTTTCTTT. Amino acids: CSARIGPNTEAFF.

The chain is built from TRBV21-1 and TRBJ2-3; the table's D call TRBD2 went unverified against the DNA. TRBV21-1 is deemed a pseudogene. The CDR3 is made up of 18 amino acids. The CDR3 sequence is CASRTSGKPSFRTDTQYF. The CDR3 DNA reads TGTGCCAGCAGGACTAGCGGGAAACCTAGTTTTCGCACAGATACGCAGTATTTT.

This chain uses TRBV7-3 with TRBJ1-6; 8 bases are shared with TRBD1. The V gene's germline CDR1 is SGHTA and CDR2 FQGTGA. With 3 bases clipped from V and 10 bases from J, the junction kept 5 bases outside the gene matches. The CDR3 totals 14 residues. CDR3: CASSLGQVHSPLHF. DNA for the CDR3: TGTGCCAGCAGCTTGGGACAGGTGCACTCACCCCTCCACTTT.

The genes are TRBV3-1 and TRBJ2-4; 8 bases agree with TRBD1. The CDR3 is 15 residues long. Germline values: CDR1 LGHDT, CDR2 YNNKEL (reference sequence). Trimming at V came to 1 base and at J to 6 bases, leaving 5 bases not matched to a gene. The CDR3 loop is CASSQARTGRNIQYF. CDR3 nucleotides: TGTGCCAGCAGCCAAGCTCGGACAGGGAGAAACATTCAGTACTTC. The full variable domain, rest sourced from reference TRBV3-1 and TRBJ2-4, is DTAVSQTPKYLVTQMGNDKSIKCEQNLGHDTMYWYKQDSKKFLKIMFSYNNKELIINETVPNRFSPKSPDKAHLNLHINSLELGDSAVYFCASSQARTGRNIQYFGAGTRLSVL.

Many counts were recorded for this clonotype. J is TRBJ1-2 and V is TRBV29-1, with D uncertain. Per the germline V gene, CDR1 is SQVTM and CDR2 is ANQGSEA. The CDR3 runs 12 residues. Trimming left V 0 bases short and J 8 bases short, with 10 bases between. CDR3 coding DNA: TGCAGCGTTGAAGATCAACAAGACGGCTACACCTTC. Its translation: CSVEDQQDGYTF.

CDR3 DNA sequence: TGCGCCAGCAGCTGGGGCGGCGGAGATGACAGGTATACCTACGAGCAGTACTTC. Encoded protein: CASSWGGGDDRYTYEQYF. This chain connects TRBV5-1 to TRBJ2-7; possible D gene TRBD1, 6 bases. The V end was cut by 3 bases, the J end by 2 bases, with 24 bases between. The CDR3 extends over 18 amino acids. CDR1 and CDR2 from the germline V gene are SGHRS and YFSETQ.

The CDR3 DNA reads TGTGCCACCAGCACCGGGAGCCGTACCTTTAGAAGCACAGATACGCAGTATTTT. Its protein product is CATSTGSRTFRSTDTQYF. This chain links TRBV15 with TRBJ2-3; the D gene is possibly TRBD2 (6 bases). Trimming took off 4 bases at V and 0 bases at J, with 20 bases between the two ends. This CDR3 has 18 residues. Germline V lookup: CDR1 LNHNV, CDR2 YYDKDF (reference sequence).

The V and J genes are TRBV20-1 and TRBJ2-2, with a tentative D call TRBD2 (6 bases). Looked up from germline, CDR1 is DFQATT and CDR2 is SNEGSKA (reference sequence). The CDR3 has 14 residues. Trimming removed 3 bases from V and 4 bases from J, with 12 bases in between. The CDR3 spells CSARDPGGTGELFF. As DNA, the CDR3 is TGCAGTGCTAGGGACCCCGGGGGCACCGGGGAGCTGTTTTTT.

The CDR3 is CASSQRQSYNEQFF. In DNA, the CDR3 is TGTGCCAGCAGCCAACGACAGTCCTACAATGAGCAGTTCTTC. The gene calls are TRBV11-1 and TRBJ2-1; D might be TRBD1 (5 bases). Germline CDR1 SGHAT, CDR2 FQDESV (reference sequence). This CDR3 region has 14 residues. Trimming left V 5 bases short and J 1 base short, with 9 bases between.

The rearrangement links TRBV7-2 to TRBJ1-4; D not resolved. This CDR3 is 15 amino acids long. Looked up from germline, CDR1 is SGHTA and CDR2 is FQGNSA. Deletions cut 1 base from V and 7 bases from J, with 13 bases between. CDR3 DNA sequence: TGTGCCAGCAGCTTAGGGACGGCTGCTGGTGAAAAACTGTTTTTT. It is translated as CASSLGTAAGEKLFF.

This clonotype was counted between two and nine times. The rearrangement uses TRBV5-5 and TRBJ2-7, with unresolved D. Between the trimmed V and J ends, which lost 0 bases and 1 base, there was a span of 11 bases. This CDR3 has 15 residues. Germline assignment: CDR1 SGHKS and CDR2 YYEKEE (reference sequence). CDR3 in amino acids: CASSLVAGISYEQYF. The CDR3 DNA follows: TGTGCCAGCAGCTTGGTAGCAGGAATATCCTACGAGCAGTACTTC.

The rearrangement links TRBV24-1 to TRBJ2-1; 7 positions agree with TRBD2. CDR1 is KGHDR and CDR2 is SFDVKD in the germline V gene. Trimming removed 5 bases from V and 5 bases from J; junction bases left unmatched: 8. The length of the CDR3 is 15 residues. The CDR3, as DNA: TGTGCCACCAGTGCGGGAGGTAACCTCAACAATGAGCAGTTCTTC. It specifies CATSAGGNLNNEQFF.

The chain links TRBV7-9 to TRBJ2-7; D is unclear. CDR1 is SEHNR and CDR2 is FQNEAQ in the germline V gene (reference sequence). V lost 1 base, J lost 6 bases, and 13 bases lay in between. This CDR3 spans 14 amino acids. CDR3 sequence: CASSLEWAPGEQYF. The CDR3 bases are TGTGCCAGCAGCTTAGAGTGGGCCCCGGGCGAGCAGTACTTC.

The chain uses TRBV5-6 and TRBJ2-5, with D possibly TRBD1 on 6 matching bases. The germline V gene encodes CDR1 SGHDT and CDR2 YYEEEE. This CDR3 contains 14 residues. V lost 3 bases, J lost 2 bases, and 11 bases lay in between. CDR3 region: CASSSIDRQETQYF. The DNA of the CDR3 is TGTGCCAGCAGCTCTATAGACAGGCAAGAGACCCAGTACTTC.

This clonotype was observed a few times. V is TRBV20-1 and J is TRBJ2-7; D is unresolved. CDR3 size: 11 residues. Germline values: CDR1 DFQATT, CDR2 SNEGSKA (reference sequence). Trimming left V 1 base short and J 6 bases short, with 7 bases between. CDR3 nucleotides: TGCAGTGCTAGAGGTCTCGGCGAGCAGTACTTC. The encoded protein is CSARGLGEQYF.

Ten or more counts support this clonotype. This chain links TRBV7-9 with TRBJ2-7; tentatively, D is TRBD1 (5 bases). The CDR3 extends over 13 amino acids. Trimming cost V 6 bases and J 6 bases, with 15 bases left between them. Germline V gives CDR1 SEHNR, CDR2 FQNEAQ (reference sequence). The CDR3 region is CASSKGPSFEQYF. CDR3 coding DNA: TGTGCCAGCAGTAAGGGGCCGTCGTTCGAGCAGTACTTC.